The TCR beta chain under discussion was sequenced for a study of control samples from healthy donors and cancer patients. The CDR3 is made up of 15 amino acids. Losses at the gene ends were 7 bases for V and 5 bases for J; bases not matched to a gene: 13. Germline-derived CDR1 and CDR2 are MNHEY and SMNVEV (reference sequence). Data came from immunoSEQ multiplex PCR; TCRdb stores just in-frame clones and leaves some out. The sample has fewer than 95,000 clones; approximately 86% are singletons. What was sequenced was blood. V is TRBV27 and J is TRBJ2-7; 8 bases line up with TRBD1. This clonotype was obtained from a young man in good health. CDR3 sequence reads: CASTSPPGQEDEQYV. Here the CDR3 DNA reads TGTGCCAGCACGTCCCCCCCGGGACAGGAGGACGAGCAGTACGTC.